This TCR beta chain was obtained from a study of siplizumab effects on memory and regulatory T cells. Generated by immunoSEQ multiplex PCR, the TCRdb table keeps only in-frame clones and is missing some. The sample yields 100,000 or so clones, 75% to 95% seen once. General observations from the study: Under siplizumab, alloreactive sequences traced to unstimulated CD4+ memory cells were significantly reduced.

A word on this clone: Its specificity is unknown.

The V and J ends lost 2 bases and 6 bases, in that order; junction bases with no gene match: 3. Germline assignment: CDR1 SNHLY and CDR2 FYNNEI. The CDR3 is 15 amino acids. The gene calls are TRBV2 and TRBJ2-1; 11 nucleotides agree with TRBD2. The specimen sequenced was CD4+ T cells sorted from blood. This sequence originates from a human donor in good health. Some clones in this sample may be carry-over from other donors' samples. The CDR3 sequence is CASSERLAGGNEQFF. The CDR3 coding sequence is TGTGCCAGCAGTGAACGGCTAGCGGGGGGCAATGAGCAGTTCTTC.